This TCR beta chain was captured by sequencing in a study of neurological immune-mediated disorders. TCRdb called the 5' RACE reads again in MiXCR, with one record for every CDR3 protein. The sample has around 13,000 distinct CDR3 sequences; more than 9% are singletons. Germline V gene sequence: CDR1 SGHRS, CDR2 YFSETQ. The CDR3 runs 14 residues. V was pared by 6 bases and J by 4 bases, with 8 bases of the junction left unmatched. This clonotype was observed at least ten times. This sequence originates from a woman in her thirties or forties in good health. The sample comprised PBMCs. This chain joins TRBV5-1 and TRBJ2-7; TRBD1 aligns across 9 bases. CDR3 bases: TGCGCCAGCACATCCGGGACAGGGCGATACGAGCAGTACTTC. The encoded protein is CASTSGTGRYEQYF.